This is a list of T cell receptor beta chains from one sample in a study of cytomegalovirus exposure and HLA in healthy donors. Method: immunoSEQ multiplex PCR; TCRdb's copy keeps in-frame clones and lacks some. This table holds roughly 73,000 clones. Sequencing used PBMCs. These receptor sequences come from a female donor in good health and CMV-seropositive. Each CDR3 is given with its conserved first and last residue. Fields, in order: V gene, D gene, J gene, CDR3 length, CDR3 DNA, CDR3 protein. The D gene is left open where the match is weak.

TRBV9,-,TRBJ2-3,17,TGTGCCAGCAGCAGTAGAACTGATCTCCCGATCGCAGATACGCAGTATTTT,CASSSRTDLPIADTQYF
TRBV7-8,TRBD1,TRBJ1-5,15,TGTGCCAGCAACCTCAGGGGGGATAGCAATCAGCCCCAGCATTTT,CASNLRGDSNQPQHF
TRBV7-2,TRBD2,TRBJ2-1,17,TGTGCCAGCAGCGCCCGCCCGACTAGCGGGGGTTTAAATGAGCAGTTCTTC,CASSARPTSGGLNEQFF
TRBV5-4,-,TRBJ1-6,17,TGTGCCAGCAGCTTGGCGGGACACAGCTCCTATAATTCACCCCTCCACTTT,CASSLAGHSSYNSPLHF
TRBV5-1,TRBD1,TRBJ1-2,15,TGCGCCAGCAGCTCAACTTCGACAGGGGCTCAGGGCTACACCTTC,CASSSTSTGAQGYTF
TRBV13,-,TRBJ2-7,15,TGTGCCAGCAGCTTAAGGCGACAGGAGCGCTACGAGCAGTACTTC,CASSLRRQERYEQYF
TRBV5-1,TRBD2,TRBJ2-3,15,TGCGCCAGCAGCTTGCAAGCGGGGGGCACAGATACGCAGTATTTT,CASSLQAGGTDTQYF
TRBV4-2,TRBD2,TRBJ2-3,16,TGTGCCAGCAGCCAGAGGGTGGGAGGGCCCACAGATACGCAGTATTTT,CASSQRVGGPTDTQYF
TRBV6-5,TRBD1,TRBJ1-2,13,TGTGCCAGCAGCCCGACAGGGAACTATGGCTACACCTTC,CASSPTGNYGYTF
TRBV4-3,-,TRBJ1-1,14,TGCGCCAGCAGCCGAGCGGACAGTAACACTGAAGCTTTCTTT,CASSRADSNTEAFF
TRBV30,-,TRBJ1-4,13,TGTGCCTGGAGTGCGGGTTTCGGGGAAAAACTGTTTTTT,CAWSAGFGEKLFF
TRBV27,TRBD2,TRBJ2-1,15,TGTGCCAGCAGTCCCTCGAGGACTAGGTTGGGTGAGCAGTTCTTC,CASSPSRTRLGEQFF
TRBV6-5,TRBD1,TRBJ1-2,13,TGTGCCAGCCGGAGGACAGGGGGCGCCGGCTACACCTTC,CASRRTGGAGYTF
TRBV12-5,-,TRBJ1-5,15,TGTGCTAGTGCCCCCGGACAGTCAGGCAATCAGCCCCAGCATTTT,CASAPGQSGNQPQHF
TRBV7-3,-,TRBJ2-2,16,TGTGCCAGCAGCCCCGGTCGGGGGGCGCAGGCCGGGGAGCTGTTTTTT,CASSPGRGAQAGELFF
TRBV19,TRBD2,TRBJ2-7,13,TGTGCCAGTCAGGCGGGAGGGGTTGGCGAGCAGTACTTC,CASQAGGVGEQYF
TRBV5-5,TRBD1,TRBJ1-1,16,TGTGCCAGCAGCTTGATTGGGACAGGGGAGAACACTGAAGCTTTCTTT,CASSLIGTGENTEAFF
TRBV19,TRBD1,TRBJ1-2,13,TGTGCCAGTAAAAAGACAGGGAACTATGGCTACACCTTC,CASKKTGNYGYTF
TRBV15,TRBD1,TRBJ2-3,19,TGTGCCACCAGCAGAGATGGGGTAGAGGGACAGGGGCTTTTTGGTACGCAGTATTTT,CATSRDGVEGQGLFGTQYF
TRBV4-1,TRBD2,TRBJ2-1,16,TGCGCCAGCAGCCAATCGACTAGCGGGAGAGGAAATGAGCAGTTCTTC,CASSQSTSGRGNEQFF
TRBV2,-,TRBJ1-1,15,TGTGCCAGCAGTCCCGGAGGAGGAGGGAACACTGAAGCTTTCTTT,CASSPGGGGNTEAFF
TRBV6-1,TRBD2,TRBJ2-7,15,TGTGCCAGCAGTGAAGAGGTGAGCGGGGGATACGAGCAGTACTTC,CASSEEVSGGYEQYF
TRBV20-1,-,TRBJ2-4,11,TGCAGTGCTATGACTTTAGGCATTCAGTACTTC,CSAMTLGIQYF
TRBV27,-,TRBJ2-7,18,TGTGCCAGCAGTTTAACCCCCGTCACAAGCGCTATCTCCTACGAGCAGTACTTC,CASSLTPVTSAISYEQYF
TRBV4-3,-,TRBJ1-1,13,TGCGCCAGCAGCCACCAGGGTGGCGCTGAAGCTTTCTTT,CASSHQGGAEAFF
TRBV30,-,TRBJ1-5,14,TGTGCCTGGAGTCCACAGGGCGGCGGTCAGCCCCAGCATTTT,CAWSPQGGGQPQHF
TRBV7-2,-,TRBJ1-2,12,TGTGCCAGCAGTCAGGGATCTAATGGCTACACCTTC,CASSQGSNGYTF
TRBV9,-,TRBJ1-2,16,TGTGCCAGCAGCTCGTCCGGGGAGGACCCTAACTATGGCTACACCTTC,CASSSSGEDPNYGYTF
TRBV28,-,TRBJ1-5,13,TGTGCCAGCATGATTCTCCGGGGGCAGCCCCAGCATTTT,CASMILRGQPQHF
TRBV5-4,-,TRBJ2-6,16,TGTGCCAGCAGTGCCAGGGGTCCCTCTGGGGCCAACGTCCTGACTTTC,CASSARGPSGANVLTF
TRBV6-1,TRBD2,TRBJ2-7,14,TGTGCCAGCAGGCGGACTAGCGGCTCCTACGAGCAGTACTTC,CASRRTSGSYEQYF
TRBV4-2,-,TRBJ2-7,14,TGTGCCAGCAGCTATTGGACCCAGGGGTACGAGCAGTACTTC,CASSYWTQGYEQYF
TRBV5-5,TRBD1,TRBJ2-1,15,TGTGCCAGCAGCTTGGTAGGACAGGGGCACAATGAGCAGTTCTTC,CASSLVGQGHNEQFF
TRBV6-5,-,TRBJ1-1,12,TGTGCCAGCACTGAGAGGGGGACTGAAGCTTTCTTT,CASTERGTEAFF
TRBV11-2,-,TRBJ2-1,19,TGTGCCAGCAGCTTTCCAACTAGCCCCAAATCAAGCTCCTACAATGAGCAGTTCTTC,CASSFPTSPKSSSYNEQFF
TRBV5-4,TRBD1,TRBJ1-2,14,TGTGCCAGCAGCTCCAATACAGGGGTAAACGGCTACACCTTC,CASSSNTGVNGYTF
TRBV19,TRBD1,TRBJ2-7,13,TGTGCCAGTAGTATGGACAGGGGGGACGAGCAGTACTTC,CASSMDRGDEQYF
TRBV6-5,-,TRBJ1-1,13,TGTGCCAGCAGTTACGTCTCGAACACTGAAGCTTTCTTT,CASSYVSNTEAFF
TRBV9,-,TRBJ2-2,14,TGTGCCAGCAGCGTATTCCCGGGAACCGGGGAGCTGTTTTTT,CASSVFPGTGELFF
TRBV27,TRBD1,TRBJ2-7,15,TGTGCCAGCAGTTTAGCCCCGGGACAGGGACGCGAGCAGTACTTC,CASSLAPGQGREQYF
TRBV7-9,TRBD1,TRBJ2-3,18,TGTGCCAGCAGCTTAGCGCAGAGTGGGACAGGGGTTACAGATACGCAGTATTTT,CASSLAQSGTGVTDTQYF
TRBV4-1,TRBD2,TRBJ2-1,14,TGCGCCAGCAGCTATGGCGGCGGGAGAGGTGAGCAGTTCTTC,CASSYGGGRGEQFF
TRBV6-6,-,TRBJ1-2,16,TGTGCCAGCAGAATCATACAGGGCCCCCAGAGCTATGGCTACACCTTC,CASRIIQGPQSYGYTF
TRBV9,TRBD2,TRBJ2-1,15,TGTGCCAGCAGCGTTGATCTAGCGGGAGGGCCCAAGCAGTTCTTC,CASSVDLAGGPKQFF
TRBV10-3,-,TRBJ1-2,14,TGTGCCATCAGTGGCTCCGGGGGGCTCAATGGCTACACCTTC,CAISGSGGLNGYTF
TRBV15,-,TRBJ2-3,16,TGTGCCACCAGCAGAGGGAACAGTCCTAGCACAGATACGCAGTATTTT,CATSRGNSPSTDTQYF
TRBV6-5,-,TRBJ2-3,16,TGTGCCAGCAGTTTGGTTCCGGGGACTCATGCGGATACGCAGTATTTT,CASSLVPGTHADTQYF
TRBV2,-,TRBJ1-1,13,TGTGCCAGCAAAAGAGACAGGAACACTGAAGCTTTCTTT,CASKRDRNTEAFF